This is a list of T cell receptor beta chains from one sample in a study of blood T cell repertoires in COVID-19. Assay: immunoSEQ multiplex PCR; the TCRdb copy retains only in-frame clones and omits some. The sample lists about 210,000 clones; around 81% were seen once. The sample was PBMCs or T cells enriched from blood (not recorded which). The receptors were sampled from a man aged 30-40 years with acute COVID-19. Each CDR3 is given with its conserved first and last residue. D genes are given only for firm matches. Clone size is shown for a subset of rows, as once, few, many or a class of expanded clone.

j_call | clone_size | d_call | v_call | cdr3_aa | cdr3_nt
TRBJ1-1 | - | TRBD1 | TRBV11-2 | CASSLNTGVNTEAFF | TGTGCCAGCAGCTTAAACACAGGGGTGAACACTGAAGCTTTCTTT
TRBJ2-1 | - | TRBD2 | TRBV10-1 | CASSESRGISEQFF | TGCGCCAGCAGTGAGTCGCGGGGGATCAGCGAGCAGTTCTTC
TRBJ2-7 | few | - | TRBV18 | CASSVHVGVGEQYF | TGTGCCAGCTCCGTTCACGTAGGGGTGGGGGAGCAGTACTTC
TRBJ2-2 | - | - | TRBV18 | CASSPTVNGELFF | TGTGCCAGCTCACCGACAGTCAACGGGGAGCTGTTTTTT
TRBJ1-5 | - | TRBD1 | TRBV4-1 | CASSRRSVDREAVHQPQHF | TGCGCCAGCAGCCGCAGATCGGTCGACAGGGAGGCTGTTCATCAGCCCCAGCATTTT
TRBJ1-6 | - | - | TRBV27 | CASSLTRASYNSPLHF | TGTGCCAGCAGTTTAACCAGGGCATCCTATAATTCACCCCTCCACTTT
TRBJ1-6 | few | - | TRBV10-3 | CAISTTGLNSPLHF | TGTGCCATCAGTACCACAGGCCTTAATTCACCCCTCCACTTT
TRBJ1-5 | - | TRBD1 | TRBV4-1 | CASSQEETGSSNQPQHF | TGCGCCAGCAGCCAAGAAGAGACAGGGAGTAGCAATCAGCCCCAGCATTTT
TRBJ1-3 | few | TRBD1 | TRBV3-1/TRBV3-2 | CASSPKDRAGNTIYF | TGTGCCAGCAGTCCTAAAGACAGGGCTGGAAACACCATATATTTT
TRBJ1-5 | once | TRBD1 | TRBV6-5 | CASRDRVGNQPQHF | TGTGCCAGCAGAGACAGGGTTGGCAATCAGCCCCAGCATTTT
TRBJ1-2 | - | - | TRBV6-5 | CASSLPGYTF | TGTGCCAGCAGTCTCCCCGGCTACACCTTC
TRBJ2-5 | - | - | TRBV7-9 | CASSRGETQYF | TGTGCCAGCAGCCGGGGTGAGACCCAGTACTTC
TRBJ1-1 | - | - | TRBV6-5 | CASFVRGNTEAFF | TGTGCCAGCTTCGTACGAGGGAACACTGAAGCTTTCTTT
TRBJ2-5 | - | TRBD1 | TRBV3-1/TRBV3-2 | CASSPDYRDRGAETQYF | TGTGCCAGCAGCCCAGACTACCGGGACAGGGGTGCGGAGACCCAGTACTTC
TRBJ1-2 | - | - | TRBV7-2 | CASSSTSPDRDIFGYTF | TGTGCCAGCAGCTCAACCTCTCCGGACAGAGACATCTTTGGCTACACCTTC
TRBJ2-4 | - | TRBD1 | TRBV28 | CASTGTDKNIQYF | TGTGCCAGCACCGGGACAGATAAAAACATTCAGTACTTC
TRBJ1-1 | - | - | TRBV15 | CATSSSDTREAFF | TGTGCCACCAGCAGCTCGGACACAAGGGAAGCTTTCTTT
TRBJ2-7 | - | TRBD1 | TRBV18 | CASSPFQGASYEQYF | TGTGCCAGCTCACCGTTCCAGGGGGCTTCCTACGAGCAGTACTTC
TRBJ1-3 | few | - | TRBV9 | CASSVEGGGGNTIYF | TGTGCCAGCAGCGTAGAAGGGGGTGGCGGAAACACCATATATTTT
TRBJ2-3 | - | TRBD2 | TRBV30 | CAWTAGGQGTQYF | TGTGCCTGGACGGCGGGGGGGCAGGGCACGCAGTATTTT
TRBJ1-6 | - | - | TRBV19 | CASSIGRGADNSPLHF | TGTGCCAGTAGTATAGGTCGGGGGGCCGATAATTCACCCCTCCACTTT
TRBJ2-3 | - | TRBD2 | TRBV4-2 | CASSQDGDYADTQYF | TGTGCCAGCAGCCAAGATGGGGACTACGCAGATACGCAGTATTTT
TRBJ1-6 | - | TRBD1 | TRBV6-5 | CASTDRQGNSPLHF | TGTGCCAGCACCGACCGACAGGGTAATTCACCCCTCCACTTT
TRBJ2-5 | - | TRBD2 | TRBV2 | CASRKTSGGAGETQYF | TGTGCCAGCAGGAAGACTAGCGGGGGGGCCGGGGAGACCCAGTACTTC
TRBJ2-5 | - | TRBD2 | TRBV5-1 | CASNLSGEETQYF | TGCGCCAGCAATCTGAGCGGGGAAGAGACCCAGTACTTC
TRBJ2-5 | - | - | TRBV7-6 | CASSLRLGLQETQYF | TGTGCCAGCAGCTTGCGTCTGGGCCTCCAAGAGACCCAGTACTTC
TRBJ2-4 | few | TRBD1 | TRBV6-6 | CASSPVSGTEGKNIQYF | TGTGCCAGCAGTCCCGTTTCCGGGACAGAGGGGAAAAACATTCAGTACTTC
TRBJ1-6 | - | - | TRBV6-1 | CASSEGRGGSNSPLHF | TGTGCCAGCAGTGAAGGTCGGGGGGGCAGCAATTCACCCCTCCACTTT
TRBJ2-7 | - | - | TRBV27 | CASATTYEQYF | TGTGCCAGCGCCACTACCTACGAGCAGTACTTC
TRBJ1-5 | - | - | TRBV21-1 | CASSKVPVDRANPNNQPQHF | TGTGCCAGCAGCAAAGTTCCGGTGGACAGGGCAAATCCTAACAATCAGCCCCAGCATTTT
TRBJ2-4 | - | - | TRBV6-4 | CASSIVEGNIQYF | TGTGCCAGCAGTATAGTGGAGGGAAACATTCAGTACTTC
TRBJ1-5 | few | - | TRBV2 | CASSVSGGKNQPQHF | TGTGCCAGCAGTGTCTCGGGAGGAAAAAATCAGCCCCAGCATTTT
TRBJ1-2 | - | - | TRBV3-1/TRBV3-2 | CASSHGGSYGYTF | TGTGCCAGCAGCCACGGGGGTAGCTATGGCTACACCTTC
TRBJ2-1 | few | - | TRBV7-3 | CASSPDRNNEQFF | TGTGCCAGCAGCCCAGACAGAAACAATGAGCAGTTCTTC
TRBJ2-5 | - | - | TRBV12-3/TRBV12-4 | CASSSSRETQYF | TGTGCCAGCAGCTCTTCGAGAGAGACCCAGTACTTC
TRBJ1-6 | once | - | TRBV5-1 | CASSAGLNSYNSPLHF | TGCGCCAGCAGCGCAGGACTGAACTCCTATAATTCACCCCTCCACTTT